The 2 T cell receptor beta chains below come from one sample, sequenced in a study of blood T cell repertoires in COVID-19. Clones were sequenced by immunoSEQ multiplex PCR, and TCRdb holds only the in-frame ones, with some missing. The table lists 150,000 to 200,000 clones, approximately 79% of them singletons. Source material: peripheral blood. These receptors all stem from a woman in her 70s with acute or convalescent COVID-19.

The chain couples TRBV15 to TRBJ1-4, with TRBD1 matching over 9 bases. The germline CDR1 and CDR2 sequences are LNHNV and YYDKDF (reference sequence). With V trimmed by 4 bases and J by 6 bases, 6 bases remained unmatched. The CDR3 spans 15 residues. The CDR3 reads CATSKLTGGDEKLFF. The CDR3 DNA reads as TGTGCCACCAGCAAACTGACAGGGGGAGATGAAAAACTGTTTTTT. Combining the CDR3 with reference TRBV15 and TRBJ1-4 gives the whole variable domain DAMVIQNPRYQVTQFGKPVTLSCSQTLNHNVMYWYQQKSSQAPKLLFHYYDKDFNNEADTPDNFQSRRPNTSFCFLDIRSPGLGDTAMYLCATSKLTGGDEKLFFGSGTQLSVL.

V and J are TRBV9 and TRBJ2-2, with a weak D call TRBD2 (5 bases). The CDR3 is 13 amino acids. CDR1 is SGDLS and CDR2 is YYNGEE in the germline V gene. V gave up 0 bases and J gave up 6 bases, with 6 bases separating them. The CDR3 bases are TGTGCCAGCAGCGTAGGAGGGCCCGGGGAGCTGTTTTTT. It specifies CASSVGGPGELFF.